The 27 T cell receptor beta chains given below trace back to one sample, sequenced in a study of blood T cell repertoires in COVID-19. Sequencing used immunoSEQ multiplex PCR; TCRdb keeps in-frame clones, though not all of them. This table has 380,000 or so clones, around 84% appearing once. The sequenced material came from peripheral blood. These receptors were taken from a human donor with acute or convalescent COVID-19. The donor label of this sample is uncertain.

This chain joins TRBV7-8 and TRBJ2-3, with 7 bases lining up with TRBD1. The CDR3 covers 14 residues. J lost 3 bases, V lost 1 base, and 1 base had no gene match. Germline V gene data show CDR1 as SGHVS and CDR2 as FQNEAQ. CDR3 sequence (DNA): TGTGCCAGCAGCTTAGTGGACAGGACAGATACGCAGTATTTT. It codes for CASSLVDRTDTQYF.

This clone was found once. The chain employs TRBV30 and TRBJ2-1; the match to TRBD2 covers 7 bases. The ends lost 1 base at V and 9 bases at J; junction bases unmatched: 9. CDR3 length: 14 amino acids. Germline assignment: CDR1 GTSNPN and CDR2 SVGIG (reference sequence). The CDR3 nucleotides read TGTGCCTGGAGTGGTGGGAGGGGTACAAGTGAGCAGTTCTTC. Its protein is CAWSGGRGTSEQFF. Full variable domain (remainder filled in from reference TRBV30 and TRBJ2-1): SQTIHQWPATLVQPVGSPLSLECTVEGTSNPNLYWYRQAAGRGLQLLFYSVGIGQISSEVPQNLSASRPQDRQFILSSKKLLLSDSGFYLCAWSGGRGTSEQFFGPGTRLTVL.

This chain links TRBV5-5 with TRBJ1-2, with no clear D. Trimming cost V 4 bases and J 3 bases, with 13 bases left between them. The germline gives CDR1 SGHKS, CDR2 YYEKEE (reference sequence). The CDR3 contains 14 residues. Here the CDR3 DNA reads TGTGCCAGCAGCCCGGGCACGGGAGACTATGGCTACACCTTC. Amino acid sequence: CASSPGTGDYGYTF.

The chain joins TRBV21-1 to TRBJ1-2; the table's TRBD1 call for D was not verified on the DNA. TRBV21-1 is reported as a pseudogene. CDR3 size: 15 residues. Here the CDR3 DNA reads TGTGCCAGCATTCATGCAGGGATGTCTTGCAATGGCTACACCTTC. Encoded protein: CASIHAGMSCNGYTF.

The J gene is TRBJ2-2, the V gene TRBV19, with 8 bases that match TRBD2. The germline V gene has CDR1 LNHDA and CDR2 SQIVND (reference sequence). This CDR3 is built from 16 residues. The V segment lost 2 bases and the J segment 2 bases; nucleotides outside the gene matches: 4. Here the CDR3 DNA reads TGTGCCAGTAGTATACGTAGCGGGACTAACACCGGGGAGCTGTTTTTT. It codes for CASSIRSGTNTGELFF.

The V call is TRBV28, the J call TRBJ2-7; 11 bases match TRBD1. The CDR3 extends over 16 amino acids. Germline CDR1 MDHEN, CDR2 SYDVKM. The junction had 9 bases not matched to a gene; V was cut back by 6 bases and J by 2 bases. The CDR3 DNA reads TGTGCCAGCAGCCCCTCCGGGACAGGGGGAGCCTACGAGCAGTACTTC. Translation gives CASSPSGTGGAYEQYF.

V usage is TRBV27 and J usage is TRBJ2-1; TRBD2 aligns across 11 bases. CDR3 length: 18 residues. J lost 4 bases, V lost 3 bases, and 11 bases had no gene match. The germline gives CDR1 MNHEY, CDR2 SMNVEV (reference sequence). This CDR3 reads CASSFELAGGSVYNEQFF. The CDR3 region has the DNA TGTGCCAGCAGTTTTGAGCTAGCGGGAGGTTCCGTGTACAATGAGCAGTTCTTC.

V is TRBV7-9 and J is TRBJ1-1; no firm D call. From germline, CDR1 is SEHNR and CDR2 FQNEAQ (reference sequence). The CDR3 length is 14 residues. V was pared by 2 bases and J by 0 bases, with 7 bases between. CDR3 nucleotides: TGTGCCAGCAGCTTATCACGGGTGAACACTGAAGCTTTCTTT. Its translation: CASSLSRVNTEAFF.

This clone was picked up one time. The CDR3 coding sequence is TGTGCCAGCAGCTACCGGGACAGGGCGAACACTGAAGCTTTCTTT. Amino acids: CASSYRDRANTEAFF. This rearrangement joins TRBV5-8 to TRBJ1-1, with 9 bases lining up with TRBD1. The CDR3 is 15 residues long. With V trimmed by 3 bases and J by 1 base, 4 bases remained unmatched. Per germline, CDR1 SGHTS and CDR2 YDEGEE.

This rearrangement joins TRBV18 to TRBJ2-1; D is perhaps TRBD2 (5 bases). In germline, CDR1 is KGHSH, CDR2 LQKENI. This CDR3 region has 14 residues. Trimming removed 3 bases at V and 5 bases at J, with 11 bases between. CDR3 residues: CASSPFSGNNEQFF. CDR3 nucleotide sequence: TGTGCCAGCTCACCTTTCTCGGGGAACAATGAGCAGTTCTTC.

This clone was counted only a few times. This chain uses TRBV10-3 with TRBJ1-2; TRBD1 might be the D (5 bases). CDR1 is ENHRY, CDR2 SYGVKD, per germline. The CDR3 loop spans 14 amino acids. V was trimmed by 0 bases and J by 3 bases, leaving 8 bases between them. CDR3 loop: CAISESSTDYGYTF. CDR3 DNA sequence: TGTGCCATCAGTGAGTCATCGACAGACTATGGCTACACCTTC.

This clone was picked up one time. V is TRBV19 and J is TRBJ1-2; unclear D gene. The CDR3 loop spans 14 amino acids. V shed 4 bases and J shed 2 bases, with 11 bases lying between them. Germline V gene lookup returns CDR1 LNHDA and CDR2 SQIVND (reference sequence). CDR3 nucleotide sequence: TGTGCCAGTAGTAAACGGGAGGGAAACTATGGCTACACCTTC. Protein: CASSKREGNYGYTF.

The rearrangement joins TRBV28 to TRBJ2-6; 10 bases are shared with TRBD1. Germline V gives CDR1 MDHEN, CDR2 SYDVKM. The V gene end was trimmed by 6 bases and the J gene end by 2 bases; junction bases not matched to a gene: 10. The CDR3 has 18 amino acids. Here the CDR3 reads CASSSSTGGNPGANVLTF. The CDR3 DNA is TGTGCCAGCAGCTCGTCGACAGGGGGCAACCCTGGGGCCAACGTCCTGACTTTC.

J is TRBJ1-1 and V is TRBV28, with D maybe TRBD1 (6 bases). This CDR3 spans 15 amino acids. Trimming stripped 4 bases from V and 1 base from J, with 13 bases between. Per germline, CDR1 MDHEN and CDR2 SYDVKM. The CDR3 DNA sequence: TGTGCCAGCAGTTGGGCAGGGGTTCCGAACACTGAAGCTTTCTTT. The encoded protein is CASSWAGVPNTEAFF.

The chain recombines TRBV5-4 with TRBJ2-1, with 7 bases identical to TRBD1. In germline, CDR1 is SGHNT, CDR2 YYREEE (reference sequence). V dropped 4 bases and J dropped 1; count of bases not matched to a gene: 5. This CDR3 is built from 15 residues. The CDR3 loop reads CASSDDRDSYNEQFF. DNA for the CDR3: TGTGCCAGCAGCGACGACAGGGATTCCTACAATGAGCAGTTCTTC.

The genes are TRBV7-9 and TRBJ2-7; TRBD2 is a possible D gene (5 bases). The CDR3 loop spans 12 amino acids. Per the germline V gene, CDR1 is SEHNR and CDR2 is FQNEAQ (reference sequence). V was trimmed by 5 bases and J by 7 bases, leaving 12 bases between them. The CDR3 DNA follows: TGTGCCAGCAGCCCCGGGATGCGAGAGCAGTACTTC. Its translation is CASSPGMREQYF.

V usage is TRBV5-1 and J usage is TRBJ2-3, with 8 bases aligning to TRBD2. CDR1 SGHRS and CDR2 YFSETQ come from the germline V gene. V lost 0 bases and J lost 4; bases outside the gene matches: 7. The length of the CDR3 is 16 residues. The CDR3 is CASSLVAGGRADTQYF. The CDR3 DNA follows: TGCGCCAGCAGCTTGGTGGCGGGAGGAAGGGCAGATACGCAGTATTTT.

This chain uses TRBV5-6 with TRBJ1-1; no firm D call. The CDR3 loop spans 16 amino acids. V was cut by 0 bases and J by 3 bases, with 15 bases left in between. Germline CDR1 reads SGHDT; CDR2 reads YYEEEE. The CDR3 region is CASSLGPGFGYTEAFF. The CDR3 DNA is TGTGCCAGCAGCTTGGGCCCGGGGTTTGGGTACACTGAAGCTTTCTTT.

The rearrangement joins TRBV5-1 to TRBJ1-1, with 10 bases fitting TRBD1. This CDR3 spans 15 amino acids. Germline V CDR1 and CDR2: SGHRS, YFSETQ. Trimming at V came to 5 bases and at J to 6 bases, leaving 10 bases not matched to a gene. This CDR3 is CASRAGTGVGAEAFF. The CDR3 DNA reads TGCGCCAGCAGGGCCGGGACAGGGGTAGGGGCTGAAGCTTTCTTT. The whole variable domain, remainder taken from reference TRBV5-1 and TRBJ1-1, is KAGVTQTPRYLIKTRGQQVTLSCSPISGHRSVSWYQQTPGQGLQFLFEYFSETQRNKGNFPGRFSGRQFSNSRSEMNVSTLELGDSALYLCASRAGTGVGAEAFFGQGTRLTVV.

The rearrangement links TRBV18 to TRBJ2-3; D is ambiguous. The CDR3 consists of 12 residues. V was pared by 1 base and J by 5 bases, with 4 bases between. The germline gives CDR1 KGHSH, CDR2 LQKENI. The CDR3 protein is CASSPLIDTQYF. The CDR3 DNA reads as TGTGCCAGCTCACCACTCATAGATACGCAGTATTTT.

The chain joins TRBV12-3 or TRBV12-4 to TRBJ1-2; no firm D call. The CDR3 is 11 residues long. V gave up 7 bases and J gave up 8 bases, with 11 bases separating them. CDR3 sequence: CASTALEGYTF. The CDR3 DNA reads TGTGCCAGCACCGCGTTAGAGGGCTACACCTTC.

The V gene is TRBV18, the J gene TRBJ1-5, with TRBD1 identical over 10 bases. Trimming took 4 bases from V and 5 from J; bases not matched to a gene: 2. CDR3 length: 14 amino acids. Germline loops: CDR1 KGHSH, CDR2 LQKENI. The DNA for the CDR3 is TGTGCCAGCTCACTGACAGGGGGCGATCAGCCCCAGCATTTT. Protein: CASSLTGGDQPQHF.

As DNA, the CDR3 is TGTGCCAGCAGTTTGTACATGAACACTGAAGCTTTCTTT. Translation gives CASSLYMNTEAFF. The chain recombines TRBV12-3 or TRBV12-4 with TRBJ1-1; D gene ambiguous. The V end lost 3 bases, the J end lost 0 bases, and 5 bases lay between the germline ends. The CDR3 is made up of 13 amino acids.

The chain employs TRBV5-6 and TRBJ2-2, with a possible D match to TRBD1 (5 bases). Per germline, CDR1 SGHDT and CDR2 YYEEEE. V was trimmed by 2 bases and J by 7 bases, leaving 12 bases between them. CDR3 size: 14 residues. CDR3 sequence reads: CASSFRKGFGELFF. As DNA, the CDR3 is TGTGCCAGCAGCTTTCGAAAGGGGTTCGGGGAGCTGTTTTTT.

V gene TRBV7-2 combines with J gene TRBJ1-4; D unclear. The CDR3 is made up of 15 amino acids. V lost 0 bases, J lost 4 bases, and 9 bases lay in between. Germline V gene sequence: CDR1 SGHTA, CDR2 FQGNSA. Written as DNA, the CDR3 is TGTGCCAGCAGCTTAGCGGGCAGCCGTAATGAAAAACTGTTTTTT. Its protein is CASSLAGSRNEKLFF.

The J gene is TRBJ1-2, the V gene TRBV5-5, with 7 bases that match TRBD1. Trimming at V came to 4 bases and at J to 4 bases, leaving 7 bases not matched to a gene. CDR3 length: 14 amino acids. Germline-derived CDR1 and CDR2 are SGHKS and YYEKEE (reference sequence). As DNA, the CDR3 is TGTGCCAGCAGCGATACAGGGGAAGCCTATGGCTACACCTTC. This gives the protein CASSDTGEAYGYTF.

DNA of the CDR3: TGTGCCAGCGGGACTGCAGCCTCTGGAAACACCATATATTTT. It codes for CASGTAASGNTIYF. The J gene is TRBJ1-3, the V gene TRBV28, with D possibly TRBD1 on 5 matching bases. Looked up from germline, CDR1 is MDHEN and CDR2 is SYDVKM. This CDR3 spans 14 amino acids. V lost 8 bases and J 0 bases, leaving 11 bases between the germline ends.